This entry is about one T cell receptor (beta chain). Its specificity is not known. This clone may be a read error of a much larger clone one base away. This specimen belongs to a study of CD8+CD57+ T cells in acquired aplastic anemia. Study-wide background: Sorted CD4+ and CD8+ cells yielded DNA averaging around 3.2 ug. General study points: CD8+ Simpson's diversity did not differ significantly between patients and controls.

CDR1 and CDR2 from the germline V gene are SGHRS and YFSETQ. This CDR3 has 14 amino acids. The germline V and J ends were trimmed by 4 bases and 5 bases, with 13 bases remaining between them. Flow cytometry had shown expanded CD8+CD57+ cells in the patients chosen for sequencing. Both TCR beta VDJ combination and CDR3 sequence profiling were carried out. Genomic DNA was the template for this profiling. MiXCR, run by TCRdb on the reads, gives a single entry per CDR3 protein. The sample holds about 160,000 distinct CDR3 sequences, roughly 48% seen once. V and J are TRBV5-1 and TRBJ2-1; D remains ambiguous. The sequenced material came from sorted CD4+, CD8+, or CD8+CD57+ T cells (not recorded which) from PBMCs. The TCR was taken from a human donor with aplastic anemia. The CDR3 is CASSPLGWDNEQFF. The CDR3 DNA sequence: TGCGCCAGCAGCCCGTTGGGGTGGGACAATGAGCAGTTCTTC.